This T cell receptor (beta chain) emerged from a study of blood T cell repertoires in COVID-19 (dated by TCRdb to the early 2020s). The study in broad terms: Collaborator samples came from the United States, Italy and Spain and covered acute and convalescent phases of COVID-19. The prospective study material was composed of cDNA or gDNA derived from T cells, B-cell-depleted T cells, or PBMCs. The dataset comprised deeply sampled blood TCRbeta repertoires from subjects exposed to, actively infected with, or recovered from COVID-19. A freely available public database, intended as a resource for researchers studying the immune response to SARS-CoV-2, is where the repertoires were released. The samples were drawn from two sources: the first 160 participants of the ongoing ImmuneRACE study, and 1,254 subjects contributed by 6 global collaborators. Nearly every sample came with metadata listing a de-identified subject ID, COVID-19 status, age in years and sex. HLA class I and class II types, where available, came from metadata supplied by the sample provider rather than from assay-based typing.

The CDR3 contains 16 residues, cysteine and phenylalanine counted. Solely the CDR3 DNA is kept, with 48 bases framed from the first base. In the germline V gene, CDR1 corresponds to SGHAT and CDR2 to FQNNGV. V loses 6 bases, J loses 0 bases, and the germline ends lie 17 bases apart. Results the study describes overall, beyond this receptor: How much clinical and demographic metadata was included differed by source and by participant, and the metadata was provided uncurated.

TCRbeta CDR3 regions were amplified from genomic DNA using the immunoSEQ Assay, a bias-controlled multiplex PCR. Processing in the source paper ran as follows. Within the assay, amplification of reference gene primers was used to estimate how many nucleated cells each sample contained. Sequence reads were collapsed and filtered to measure the absolute abundance of every unique TCRbeta CDR3 rearrangement. For each sample, productive Simpson clonality was calculated as the square root of Simpson's diversity index over productive rearrangements. TCRdb re-hosts the immuneACCESS table, in-frame sequences only. Its copies lack some clones; in the studies checked, an unresolved V gene accounts for under half of them, and the cause for the rest is not known. That table supplies the V and J calls and clone size; D and trimming were determined from the DNA. In all, the sample holds fewer than 500,000 clones, and around 89% of those were seen once. Roughly 4% of the sample goes to the ten largest clones.

Note on this clone: Its antigen remains undetermined. There are no base qualities to consult, and no much larger clone falls within one base.

Collaborating institutions collected whole blood in K2EDTA tubes following their own protocols. For TCRbeta analysis, collaborators shipped samples as frozen whole blood, isolated PBMCs, or DNA extracted from either of those sample types. Recombination connected TRBV11-2 to TRBJ1-2; the D segment cannot be called with confidence. The sequence was obtained from a young woman with acute or convalescent COVID-19. The sequenced sample was peripheral blood. At the DNA level, the sequence is TGTGCCAGCAGGTCAATTACAGCCATCGCTAACTATGGCTACACCTTC. Its protein is CASRSITAIANYGYTF.